This entry concerns a single TCR beta chain. With 2 bases removed from V and 8 bases from J, the gap between germline ends came to 6 bases. CDR3 length equals 11 residues. Germline V CDR1 and CDR2: SEHNR, FQNEAQ (reference sequence). Which cohort a participant joined came from the clinical history participants gave. Clones were read by immunoSEQ multiplex PCR, and TCRdb kept only the in-frame ones, dropping some. Among a few hundred thousand clones listed, 85% to 90% were seen once. The data were obtained in a study of blood T cell repertoires in COVID-19. The chain has TRBV7-9 and TRBJ1-1; D not certain. The sequenced sample consisted of PBMCs or T cells enriched from blood (not recorded which). The origin of this receptor is a woman between 18 and 29 years old who had recovered from COVID-19. The DNA of the CDR3 is TGTGCCAGCAGCTTAACAAAAGAAGCTTTCTTT. Protein product: CASSLTKEAFF.